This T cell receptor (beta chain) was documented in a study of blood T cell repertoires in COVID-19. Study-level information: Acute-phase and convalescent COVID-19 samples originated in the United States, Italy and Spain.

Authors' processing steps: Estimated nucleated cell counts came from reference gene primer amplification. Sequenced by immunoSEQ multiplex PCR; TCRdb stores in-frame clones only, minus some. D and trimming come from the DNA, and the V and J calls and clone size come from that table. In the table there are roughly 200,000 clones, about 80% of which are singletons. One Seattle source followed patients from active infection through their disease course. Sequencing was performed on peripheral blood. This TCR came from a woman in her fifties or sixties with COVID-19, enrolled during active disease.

The CDR3 loop reads CASSPQQGAATNEKLFF. For the CDR3, the DNA is TGTGCCAGCTCACCACAGCAGGGGGCGGCAACTAATGAAAAACTGTTTTTT. The chain links TRBV18 to TRBJ1-4, with 8 bases lining up with TRBD1. Trimming removed 1 base from V and 0 bases from J; junction bases left unmatched: 4. This CDR3 has 17 residues. Germline V lookup: CDR1 KGHSH, CDR2 LQKENI.